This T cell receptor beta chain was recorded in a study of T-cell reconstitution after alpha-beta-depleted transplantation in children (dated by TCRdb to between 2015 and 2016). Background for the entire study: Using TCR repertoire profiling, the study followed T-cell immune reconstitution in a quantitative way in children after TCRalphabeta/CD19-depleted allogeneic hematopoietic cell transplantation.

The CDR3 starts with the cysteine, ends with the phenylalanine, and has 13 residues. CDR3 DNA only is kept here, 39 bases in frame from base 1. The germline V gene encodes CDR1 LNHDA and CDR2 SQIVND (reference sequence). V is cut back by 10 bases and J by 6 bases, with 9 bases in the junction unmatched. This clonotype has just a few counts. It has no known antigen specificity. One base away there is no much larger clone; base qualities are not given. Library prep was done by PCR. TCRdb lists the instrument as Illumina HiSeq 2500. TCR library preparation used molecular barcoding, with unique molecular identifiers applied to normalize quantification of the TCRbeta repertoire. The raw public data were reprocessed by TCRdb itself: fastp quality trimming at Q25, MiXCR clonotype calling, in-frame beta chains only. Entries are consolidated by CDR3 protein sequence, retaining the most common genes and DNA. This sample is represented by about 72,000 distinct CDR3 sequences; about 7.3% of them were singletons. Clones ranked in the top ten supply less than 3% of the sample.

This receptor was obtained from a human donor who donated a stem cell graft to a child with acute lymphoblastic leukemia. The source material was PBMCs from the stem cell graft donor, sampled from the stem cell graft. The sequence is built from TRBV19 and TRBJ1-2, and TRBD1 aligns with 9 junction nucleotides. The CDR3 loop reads CATRQGQGHGYTF. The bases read TGTGCCACGCGCCAGGGACAGGGTCATGGCTACACCTTC.